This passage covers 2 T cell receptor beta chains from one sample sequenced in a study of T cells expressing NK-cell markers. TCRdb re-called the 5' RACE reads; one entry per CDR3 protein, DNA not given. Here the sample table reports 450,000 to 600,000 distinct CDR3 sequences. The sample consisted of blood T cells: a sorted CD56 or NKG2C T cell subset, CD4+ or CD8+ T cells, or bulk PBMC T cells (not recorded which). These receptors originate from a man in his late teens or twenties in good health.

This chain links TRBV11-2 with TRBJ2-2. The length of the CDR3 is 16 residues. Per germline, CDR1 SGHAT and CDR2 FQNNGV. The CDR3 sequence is CASSHYKGMNTGELFF.

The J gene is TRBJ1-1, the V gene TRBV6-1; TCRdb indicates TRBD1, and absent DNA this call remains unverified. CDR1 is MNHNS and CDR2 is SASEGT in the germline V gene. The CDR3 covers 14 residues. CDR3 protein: CASSGGQWDTEAFF.